The present T cell receptor (beta chain) was sequenced within a study of T cell responses to AZD1222 COVID-19 vaccine. Points from the study as a whole: A reported finding is that nearly half of spike-specific TCRs target unmutated variant regions. Only a handful of people who got AZD1222 tested seropositive at baseline. A mostly white British donor set with more females was recruited, and clonal diversity was possibly underestimated.

J gave up 1 base and V 3 bases, and 10 bases lay outside the gene matches. There are 17 residues in the CDR3. Germline V gene sequence: CDR1 ENHRY, CDR2 SYGVKD. Data came from immunoSEQ multiplex PCR; TCRdb stores just in-frame clones and leaves some out. The repertoire has 80,000 or so clones, around 90% of them found once; the top ten carry 4.5%. A remark on this clone: The antigen is undetermined.

The clonotype was recovered from an adult in good health. The chain recombines TRBV10-3 with TRBJ2-3, with 7 bases fitting TRBD2. Sequencing used peripheral blood, obtained on day 0 of MenACWY control vaccination. In DNA form, the CDR3 reads TGTGCCATCAGTGATCCGCTAGCGGTGGGGGGCACAGATACGCAGTATTTT. It specifies CAISDPLAVGGTDTQYF.